This entry lists 5 T cell receptor beta chains sequenced from one sample in a study of blood T cell repertoires in COVID-19. Sequencing used immunoSEQ multiplex PCR; TCRdb keeps in-frame clones, though not all of them. The sample contains hundreds of thousands of clones, around 83% of which appear only once. The source material was PBMCs or T cells enriched from blood (not recorded which). These receptors originate from a woman aged 40 to 50 who had recovered from COVID-19.

V gene TRBV12-5 combines with J gene TRBJ2-5; 7 nucleotides match TRBD2. This CDR3 comprises 16 residues. Germline CDR1 and CDR2: LGHNT and FRNRAP. J was trimmed by 7 bases and V by 0 bases; bases with no gene match: 11. The CDR3 protein is CASGLVRPGGTGTQYF. DNA of the CDR3: TGTGCTAGTGGTTTGGTACGTCCCGGGGGGACCGGGACCCAGTACTTC.

This clone has only a few counts. V gene TRBV7-8 combines with J gene TRBJ1-6; 9 bases are shared with TRBD1. CDR1 SGHVS and CDR2 FQNEAQ come from the germline V gene. The CDR3 is 14 residues long. Trimming took 6 bases from V and 8 from J; bases not matched to a gene: 5. CDR3 bases: TGTGCCAGCAGTTACGGACAGGGGCATTCACCCCTCCACTTT. This gives the protein CASSYGQGHSPLHF.

V gene TRBV2 combines with J gene TRBJ2-7; 9 bases are shared with TRBD1. This CDR3 has 14 residues. Trimming cost V 4 bases and J 4 bases; bases outside gene matches: 5. Germline CDR1 and CDR2: SNHLY and FYNNEI. DNA for the CDR3: TGTGCCAGCAGTGTCTACAGGGGGCCTTACGAGCAGTACTTC. Its protein is CASSVYRGPYEQYF.

This clone was detected once. J is TRBJ2-5 and V is TRBV27; the match to TRBD1 covers 9 bases. J was trimmed by 5 bases and V by 5 bases; bases with no gene match: 12. The CDR3 totals 16 residues. CDR1 is MNHEY and CDR2 is SMNVEV in the germline V gene (reference sequence). CDR3 sequence reads: CASSPSPGQGGETQYF. The CDR3 region has the DNA TGTGCCAGCAGTCCGAGCCCGGGACAGGGAGGGGAGACCCAGTACTTC.

A few counts support this clone. V gene TRBV2 combines with J gene TRBJ2-7; no clear D gene. The CDR3 has 15 amino acids. V was shortened by 8 bases and J by 0 bases, with 17 bases between the two germline ends. The germline gives CDR1 SNHLY, CDR2 FYNNEI. CDR3 sequence reads: CASSPTWASSYEQYF. The CDR3 region has the DNA TGTGCCAGCTCTCCGACATGGGCAAGCTCCTACGAGCAGTACTTC.